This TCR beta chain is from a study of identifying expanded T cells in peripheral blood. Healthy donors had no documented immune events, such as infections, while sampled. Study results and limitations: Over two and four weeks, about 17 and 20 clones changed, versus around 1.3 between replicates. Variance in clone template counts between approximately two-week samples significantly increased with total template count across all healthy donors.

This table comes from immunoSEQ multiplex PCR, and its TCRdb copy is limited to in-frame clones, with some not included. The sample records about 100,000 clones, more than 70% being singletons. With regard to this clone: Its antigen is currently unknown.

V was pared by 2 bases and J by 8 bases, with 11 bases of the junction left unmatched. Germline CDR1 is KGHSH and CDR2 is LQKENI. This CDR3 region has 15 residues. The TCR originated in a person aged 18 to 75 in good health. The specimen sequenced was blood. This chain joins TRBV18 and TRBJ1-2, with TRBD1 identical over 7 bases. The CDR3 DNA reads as TGTGCCAGCTCACCAGTTGACCAGGGGGGAGGCGGCTACACCTTC. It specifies CASSPVDQGGGGYTF.